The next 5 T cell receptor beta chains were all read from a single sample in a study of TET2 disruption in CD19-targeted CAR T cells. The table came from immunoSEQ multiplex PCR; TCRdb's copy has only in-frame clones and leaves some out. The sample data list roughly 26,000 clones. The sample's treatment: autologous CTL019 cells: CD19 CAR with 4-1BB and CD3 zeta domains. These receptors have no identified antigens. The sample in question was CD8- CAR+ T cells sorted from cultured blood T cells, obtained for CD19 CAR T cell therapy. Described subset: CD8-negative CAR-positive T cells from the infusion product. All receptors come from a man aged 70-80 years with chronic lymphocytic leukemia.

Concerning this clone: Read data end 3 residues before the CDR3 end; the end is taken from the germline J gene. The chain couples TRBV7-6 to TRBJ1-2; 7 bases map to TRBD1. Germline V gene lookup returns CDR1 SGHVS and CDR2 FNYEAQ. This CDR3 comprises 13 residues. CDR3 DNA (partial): TGTGCCAGCAGCTATAACAGGGGTGGAGAC. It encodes CASSYNRGGD. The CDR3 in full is CASSYNRGGDYTF.

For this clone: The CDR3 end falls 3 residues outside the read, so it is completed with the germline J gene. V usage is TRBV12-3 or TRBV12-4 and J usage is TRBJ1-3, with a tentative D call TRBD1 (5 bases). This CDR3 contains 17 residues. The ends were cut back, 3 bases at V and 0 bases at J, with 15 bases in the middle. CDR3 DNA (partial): TGTGCCAGCAGTTTGGGGAGACAGTTGAGCTCTGGAAACACC. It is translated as CASSLGRQLSSGNT. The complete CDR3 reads CASSLGRQLSSGNTIYF.

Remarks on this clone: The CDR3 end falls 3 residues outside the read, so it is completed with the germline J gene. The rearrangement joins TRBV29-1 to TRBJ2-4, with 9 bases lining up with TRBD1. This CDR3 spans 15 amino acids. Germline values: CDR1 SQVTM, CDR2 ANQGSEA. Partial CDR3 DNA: TGCAGCGTTGAAGCCCTTACGGACAGGGGCTATGGT. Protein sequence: CSVEALTDRGYG. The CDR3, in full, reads CSVEALTDRGYGQYF.

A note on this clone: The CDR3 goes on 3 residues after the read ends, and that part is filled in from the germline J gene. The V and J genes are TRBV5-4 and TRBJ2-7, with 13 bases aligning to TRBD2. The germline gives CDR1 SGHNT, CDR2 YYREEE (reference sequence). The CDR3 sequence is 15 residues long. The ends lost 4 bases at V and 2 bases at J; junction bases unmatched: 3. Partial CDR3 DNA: TGTGCCAGCAGCGTTACTAGCGGGGGGGCCTACGAG. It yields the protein CASSVTSGGAYE. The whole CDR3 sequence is CASSVTSGGAYEQYF.

The CDR3 loop reads CASSPSGSIYDYTF. CDR3 DNA (partial): TGTGCCAGCTCACCTTCAGGGTCGATCTACGAC. The chain combines TRBV18 with TRBJ1-2; weak D call: TRBD1 (5 bases). The CDR3 is cut off 3 residues early in the read; its end comes from the germline J gene. The CDR3 extends over 14 amino acids. CDR1 KGHSH and CDR2 LQKENI come from the germline V gene.